The 31 T cell receptor beta chains below all came from one sample that was sequenced in a study of blood T cells in healthy people across ages. With a J-beta primer mix and a sample-barcoded 5' primer, a second PCR ran roughly 6 to 11 cycles. Using its own MiXCR run on the 5' RACE reads, TCRdb lists one record per CDR3 protein. The data show approximately 790,000 distinct CDR3 sequences, around 68% seen once. The sequenced material came from blood. These receptors all come from a man aged 30 to 45 in good health.

This clonotype was detected only a few times. J is TRBJ2-1 and V is TRBV6-2 or TRBV6-3, with D unclear. Germline CDR1 and CDR2: MNHEY and SVGEGT. The CDR3 sequence is 11 residues long. V gave up 2 bases and J gave up 8 bases, with 4 bases separating them. The chain's CDR3 is CASSYADEQFF. The CDR3 nucleotides read TGTGCCAGCAGTTACGCCGATGAGCAGTTCTTC.

This clonotype has more than one count but fewer than ten. The chain couples TRBV4-2 to TRBJ2-7; possibly TRBD1 for D (6 bases). Deletions cut 2 bases from V and 3 bases from J, with 20 bases between. The CDR3 sequence is 17 residues long. Germline values: CDR1 LGHNA, CDR2 YNFKEQ. This chain's CDR3 is CASSQRFGRGGDYEQYF. The CDR3 coding sequence is TGTGCCAGCAGCCAACGGTTTGGCAGAGGGGGAGACTACGAGCAGTACTTC.

The rearrangement links TRBV29-1 to TRBJ2-7; D not resolved. CDR3 length: 12 amino acids. V lost 4 bases, J lost 2 bases, and 9 bases lay in between. From germline, CDR1 is SQVTM and CDR2 ANQGSEA. The CDR3 nucleotides are TGCAGCGTTGCTAGGGCCCCCTACGAGCAGTACTTC. Its protein is CSVARAPYEQYF.

This chain uses TRBV20-1 with TRBJ2-7; 9 bases fit TRBD2. This CDR3 has 15 amino acids. The ends lost 2 bases at V and 3 bases at J; junction bases unmatched: 8. Looked up from germline, CDR1 is DFQATT and CDR2 is SNEGSKA (reference sequence). CDR3 bases: TGCAGTGCTAGATCACTAGCGGGTCCGCTCTACGAGCAGTACTTC. It is translated as CSARSLAGPLYEQYF.

V is TRBV7-8 and J is TRBJ2-4; 7 bases fit TRBD1. TRBJ2-5 matches the DNA end more closely, so the J call is doubtful. The germline V gene encodes CDR1 SGHVS and CDR2 FQNEAQ. This CDR3 comprises 15 residues. The CDR3 protein is CASSLGDREVETQYF. For the CDR3, the DNA is TGTGCCAGCAGCTTAGGAGACAGGGAAGTGGAGACCCAGTACTTC.

This clonotype has just a few counts. The rearrangement uses TRBV6-1 and TRBJ2-1; maybe TRBD1 (6 bases). V lost 5 bases and J lost 5, with 10 bases in between. Germline lookup yields CDR1 MNHNS and CDR2 SASEGT. The CDR3 has 13 residues. CDR3: CASSSGQHNEQFF. DNA for the CDR3: TGTGCCAGCAGTTCCGGACAGCACAATGAGCAGTTCTTC.

This clonotype was detected only once. A clone one base away is much larger, so this may be a read error. This chain connects TRBV20-1 to TRBJ2-4; D call uncertain. The J call may be wrong; the DNA end is better matched by TRBJ2-5. Germline V gene sequence: CDR1 DFQATT, CDR2 SNEGSKA (reference sequence). The CDR3 runs 10 residues. CDR3 region: CSAHQETQYF. DNA of the CDR3: TGCAGTGCTCATCAGGAGACCCAGTACTTC.

The genes are TRBV9 and TRBJ1-4; maybe TRBD1 (6 bases). The CDR3 spans 13 residues. V lost 4 bases to trimming and J lost 6 bases, with 10 bases between them. The germline V gene encodes CDR1 SGDLS and CDR2 YYNGEE. The DNA for the CDR3 is TGTGCCAGCAGCAGGGACACCGATGAAAAACTGTTTTTT. Amino acid sequence: CASSRDTDEKLFF.

This chain joins TRBV7-9 and TRBJ2-5; 10 nucleotides line up with TRBD2. Trimming removed 5 bases from V and 1 base from J; junction bases left unmatched: 7. Germline V CDR1 and CDR2: SEHNR, FQNEAQ (reference sequence). CDR3 size: 16 residues. The chain's CDR3 is CASSPGTSELQETQYF. In DNA form, the CDR3 reads TGTGCCAGCAGCCCCGGGACTAGCGAACTCCAAGAGACCCAGTACTTC. Drawing the rest from reference TRBV7-9 and TRBJ2-5, the complete variable domain is DTGVSQNPRHKITKRGQNVTFRCDPISEHNRLYWYRQTLGQGPEFLTYFQNEAQLEKSRLLSDRFSAERPKGSFSTLEIQRTEQGDSAMYLCASSPGTSELQETQYFGPGTRLLVL.

V is TRBV29-1 and J is TRBJ2-7; TRBD1 agrees at 8 bases. The CDR3 is 12 residues long. Germline-derived CDR1 and CDR2 are SQVTM and ANQGSEA. Trimming at V came to 6 bases and at J to 9 bases, leaving 10 bases not matched to a gene. CDR3 DNA: TGCAGCGTCAATAGACAGGGGACCGGGCAGTACTTC. It specifies CSVNRQGTGQYF.

This clonotype has more than one count but fewer than ten. Here the CDR3 DNA reads TGTGCCACCAGCAGGGATCAGACAGGGGGAGATGAGCAGTTCTTC. Its protein product is CATSRDQTGGDEQFF. The chain recombines TRBV15 with TRBJ2-1, with 9 bases lining up with TRBD1. The length of the CDR3 is 15 residues. V lost 3 bases, J lost 8 bases, and 8 bases stayed unmatched. CDR1 is LNHNV, CDR2 YYDKDF, per germline (reference sequence).

This chain uses TRBV18 with TRBJ2-4; D could derive from TRBD1 or TRBD2 (5 bases each). The CDR3 contains 12 residues. The V end lost 10 bases, the J end lost 13 bases, and 20 bases lay between the germline ends. The germline V gene encodes CDR1 KGHSH and CDR2 LQKENI. The CDR3 DNA is TGTGCCACCTCTCAGGGTGCGGAGGAGCAGTACTTC. Residues: CATSQGAEEQYF.

The chain uses TRBV6-6 and TRBJ1-4; the D is unclear. This CDR3 is 14 amino acids long. CDR1 and CDR2 from the germline V gene are MNHNY and SVGAGI (reference sequence). The V end was cut by 5 bases, the J end by 7 bases, with 14 bases between. The CDR3 here is CASSRTRGSEKLFF. In nucleotides, the CDR3 is TGTGCCAGCAGTCGGACGAGAGGGAGTGAAAAACTGTTTTTT.

The chain is built from TRBV20-1 and TRBJ2-1; 11 positions agree with TRBD2. The germline CDR1 and CDR2 sequences are DFQATT and SNEGSKA (reference sequence). CDR3 length equals 16 residues. J was trimmed by 7 bases and V by 0 bases; bases with no gene match: 8. This chain's CDR3 is CSARERVAGGKNEQFF. CDR3 sequence (DNA): TGCAGTGCTAGAGAGAGGGTAGCGGGGGGGAAAAATGAGCAGTTCTTC.

J is TRBJ2-7 and V is TRBV10-3; D call uncertain. CDR3 size: 13 residues. With 6 bases removed from V and 0 bases from J, the gap between germline ends came to 9 bases. Germline CDR1 ENHRY, CDR2 SYGVKD. DNA for the CDR3: TGTGCCATCAGCCCTGCGAGCTCCTACGAGCAGTACTTC. The encoded protein is CAISPASSYEQYF.

V and J are TRBV15 and TRBJ2-4; 8 bases are shared with TRBD1. After removal of 1 base from V and 1 base from J, the junction contained 3 bases not matched to a gene. The CDR3 has 16 amino acids. Germline V lookup: CDR1 LNHNV, CDR2 YYDKDF (reference sequence). In DNA, the CDR3 is TGTGCCACCAGCAGAGGAAGACAGGGGGCCAAAAACATTCAGTACTTC. As protein: CATSRGRQGAKNIQYF.

This clonotype has just a few counts. V gene TRBV6-2 or TRBV6-3 combines with J gene TRBJ2-3; D unresolved. Trimming shortened V by 10 bases and J by 1 base, and 12 bases separated the two germline ends. CDR3 length: 13 residues. CDR1 and CDR2 (germline): MNHEY, SVGEGT. As DNA, the CDR3 is TGTGCCACCCTACACTCGGGCACAGATACGCAGTATTTT. Amino acids: CATLHSGTDTQYF.

The chain combines TRBV4-2 with TRBJ2-4; 10 positions agree with TRBD1. The CDR3 covers 14 residues. The J segment lost 7 bases and the V segment lost 1 base, leaving 1 base of the junction unmatched. Germline V gene sequence: CDR1 LGHNA, CDR2 YNFKEQ. The CDR3 is CASSQGDRGNIQYF. In DNA, the CDR3 is TGTGCCAGCAGCCAAGGGGACAGGGGCAACATTCAGTACTTC.

This chain uses TRBV9 with TRBJ2-1; possibly TRBD1 for D (6 bases). V was shortened by 0 bases and J by 5 bases, with 18 bases between the two germline ends. Germline V gives CDR1 SGDLS, CDR2 YYNGEE. This CDR3 spans 17 amino acids. The CDR3 protein is CASSVGAGVLLNNEQFF. The CDR3 region has the DNA TGTGCCAGCAGCGTAGGGGCAGGGGTCCTGCTAAACAATGAGCAGTTCTTC.

V is TRBV4-1 and J is TRBJ2-5; tentative D call: TRBD2 (6 bases). The DNA end is a closer match to TRBJ2-7, so the J assignment may be wrong. The CDR3 is made up of 14 amino acids. Germline CDR1 and CDR2: MGHRA and YSYEKL. The CDR3 DNA sequence: TGCGCCAGCAGCCAACAGGGAGGCCGCTACGAGCAGTACTTC. Its translation: CASSQQGGRYEQYF.

The chain has TRBV6-1 and TRBJ2-3; possible D gene TRBD2, 6 bases. This CDR3 is 17 amino acids long. With 4 bases removed from V and 2 bases from J, the gap between germline ends came to 19 bases. Per the germline V gene, CDR1 is MNHNS and CDR2 is SASEGT. CDR3 sequence: CASSVEAGILATDTQYF. The CDR3 DNA reads TGTGCCAGCAGTGTGGAGGCGGGGATTCTTGCCACAGATACGCAGTATTTT.

V gene TRBV4-1 combines with J gene TRBJ2-5; TRBD2 might be the D (5 bases). This CDR3 has 15 amino acids. V dropped 0 bases and J dropped 8 bases, with 16 bases sitting between them. Germline V gives CDR1 MGHRA, CDR2 YSYEKL. CDR3 region: CASSQETRIRPTQYF. CDR3 DNA: TGCGCCAGCAGCCAAGAAACTAGGATCCGCCCAACCCAGTACTTC.

The chain recombines TRBV3-1 with TRBJ2-3; 9 bases line up with TRBD2. There are 24 residues in the CDR3. CDR1 and CDR2 from the germline V gene are LGHDT and YNNKEL (reference sequence). The trim removed 0 bases at V and 0 bases at J, leaving 25 bases unmatched. In DNA form, the CDR3 reads TGTGCCAGCAGCCAAGAGTTGGTACCCCGAGGCTCTTTTGCGGGGGGGCTTAGCACAGATACGCAGTATTTT. It specifies CASSQELVPRGSFAGGLSTDTQYF.

V gene TRBV6-2 or TRBV6-3 combines with J gene TRBJ2-7; weak D call: TRBD1 (7 bases). V was trimmed by 11 bases and J by 1 base, leaving 12 bases between them. Germline V gene lookup returns CDR1 MNHEY and CDR2 SVGEGT. The CDR3 length is 12 residues. CDR3 sequence (DNA): TGTGCCGGCGGGACAGTGTCCTACGAGCAGTACTTC. It specifies CAGGTVSYEQYF.

This chain links TRBV28 with TRBJ2-5; D may match TRBD1 or TRBD2 (6 bases each). The length of the CDR3 is 15 residues. Germline assignment: CDR1 MDHEN and CDR2 SYDVKM. V shed 8 bases and J shed 6 bases, with 22 bases lying between them. Here the CDR3 reads CASFSIDGGLKTQYF. The CDR3 bases are TGTGCCAGCTTTAGCATAGATGGGGGGCTGAAGACCCAGTACTTC.

CDR3 DNA sequence: TGTGCCAGCAGCCCTGGACTAGTGGTCTACGAGCAGTACTTC. This sequence encodes CASSPGLVVYEQYF. This chain joins TRBV3-1 and TRBJ2-4, with 7 bases identical to TRBD2. The J call may be wrong; the DNA end is better matched by TRBJ2-7. The CDR3 sequence is 14 residues long. Germline V gene lookup returns CDR1 LGHDT and CDR2 YNNKEL (reference sequence).

This chain uses TRBV12-3 or TRBV12-4 with TRBJ2-5; 12 bases map to TRBD1. The CDR3 contains 14 residues. V was pared by 6 bases and J by 4 bases, with 3 bases of the junction left unmatched. The CDR3 protein is CASRGQGARETQYF. The DNA of the CDR3 is TGTGCCAGCAGGGGACAGGGGGCTAGAGAGACCCAGTACTTC.

V usage is TRBV6-5 and J usage is TRBJ2-3; TRBD2 aligns across 12 bases. Germline assignment: CDR1 MNHEY and CDR2 SVGAGI. CDR3 size: 15 residues. V lost 5 bases and J lost 4; bases outside the gene matches: 4. CDR3 bases: TGTGCCAGCAGTAGGACTAGCGGGGTCCCAGATACGCAGTATTTT. This codes for CASSRTSGVPDTQYF.

This clonotype was recorded a few times. The V gene is TRBV24-1, the J gene TRBJ2-1, with 8 bases identical to TRBD2. The CDR3 is 16 residues long. From germline, CDR1 is KGHDR and CDR2 SFDVKD. The ends lost 4 bases at V and 7 bases at J; junction bases unmatched: 11. CDR3 sequence (DNA): TGTGCCACCAGTGACCCCGGGACTAGGGTTATAAATGAGCAGTTCTTC. Translated: CATSDPGTRVINEQFF.

This clonotype was picked up a small number of times. The chain carries TRBV7-9 and TRBJ1-4; tentative D call: TRBD1 (6 bases). The CDR3 extends over 15 amino acids. Trimming removed 5 bases at V and 9 bases at J, with 19 bases between. Germline V CDR1 and CDR2: SEHNR, FQNEAQ (reference sequence). DNA of the CDR3: TGTGCCAGCAGCCAAACCCGGGACAAGGCAAAAAAACTGTTTTTT. Residues: CASSQTRDKAKKLFF.

This clonotype showed up just a few times. The rearrangement joins TRBV6-2 or TRBV6-3 to TRBJ1-6, with a possible D match to TRBD1 (5 bases). The ends were cut back, 6 bases at V and 9 bases at J, with 15 bases in the middle. Per germline, CDR1 MNHEY and CDR2 SVGEGT. The CDR3 consists of 14 residues. CDR3 amino acids: CASSHRTLASPLHF. CDR3 bases: TGTGCCAGCAGCCACAGGACCCTGGCTTCACCCCTCCACTTT.